Listed here are 13 T cell receptor beta chains from one sample, sequenced in a study of neurological immune-mediated disorders. From the 5' RACE reads, TCRdb called clonotypes with MiXCR, one entry per CDR3 protein. The repertoire holds about 50,000 distinct CDR3 sequences, with about 3.5% as singletons. The specimen sequenced was PBMCs. The origin of the receptors is a man aged 40-55 years with multiple sclerosis.

This clonotype was detected many times. The chain links TRBV20-1 to TRBJ1-1; maybe TRBD1 (6 bases). The ends were cut back, 6 bases at V and 0 bases at J, with 17 bases in the middle. The CDR3 totals 15 residues. Per the germline V gene, CDR1 is DFQATT and CDR2 is SNEGSKA (reference sequence). The CDR3 DNA is TGCAGTGCAAGGCGGGGGGCTAGCATGAACACTGAAGCTTTCTTT. As protein: CSARRGASMNTEAFF.

This clonotype was seen many times. The V gene is TRBV5-1, the J gene TRBJ1-2; D gene unclear. Trimming removed 5 bases from V and 1 base from J, with 12 bases in between. The CDR3 totals 14 residues. Germline CDR1 SGHRS, CDR2 YFSETQ. CDR3 sequence: CASRWWPYNYGYTF. CDR3 nucleotide sequence: TGCGCCAGCAGGTGGTGGCCGTATAACTATGGCTACACCTTC.

This clonotype was seen at least ten times. The CDR3 coding sequence is TGTGCCACCAGTGACGCAGGTGGGCCAGATACGCAGTATTTT. Translation: CATSDAGGPDTQYF. This rearrangement joins TRBV24-1 to TRBJ2-3; unclear D gene. V was clipped by 4 bases and J by 4 bases, with 11 bases between them. Looked up from germline, CDR1 is KGHDR and CDR2 is SFDVKD. The CDR3 is 14 amino acids.

Many counts were recorded for this clonotype. The chain employs TRBV4-2 and TRBJ1-1, with a tentative D call TRBD1 (5 bases). Looked up from germline, CDR1 is LGHNA and CDR2 is YNFKEQ. The CDR3 is 14 amino acids. V gave up 0 bases and J gave up 8 bases, with 13 bases separating them. The CDR3, as DNA: TGTGCCAGCAGCCAAGATACCCGGGGGGAGGAAGCTTTCTTT. Translation: CASSQDTRGEEAFF.

This clonotype was picked up many times. The chain employs TRBV5-1 and TRBJ1-1; no definite D call. Per germline, CDR1 SGHRS and CDR2 YFSETQ. The CDR3 runs 13 residues. Trimming cost V 0 bases and J 2 bases, with 5 bases left between them. This CDR3 reads CASSLERNTEAFF. CDR3 DNA sequence: TGCGCCAGCAGCTTGGAACGAAACACTGAAGCTTTCTTT.

In its sample, this clonotype was seen a few times. The chain couples TRBV7-2 to TRBJ2-1, with TRBD1 matching 11 bases. The V segment lost 6 bases and the J segment 8 bases; nucleotides outside the gene matches: 6. CDR3 length: 14 residues. Germline V lookup: CDR1 SGHTA, CDR2 FQGNSA. The DNA for the CDR3 is TGTGCCAGCAGAAAGGGACAGGGGGTAGATGAGCAGTTCTTC. Amino acid sequence: CASRKGQGVDEQFF.

This clonotype appeared many times. The CDR3 DNA is TGTGCCAGCAGCGGTACCGACAGGACCCCTTTTGCTTTCTTT. Amino acids: CASSGTDRTPFAFF. J is TRBJ1-1 and V is TRBV5-5; D might be TRBD1 (6 bases). This CDR3 has 14 residues. The V end was cut by 4 bases, the J end by 11 bases, with 21 bases between. Germline CDR1 is SGHKS and CDR2 is YYEKEE (reference sequence). The variable domain in full, with the rest retrieved from reference TRBV5-5 and TRBJ1-1, is DAGVTQSPTHLIKTRGQQVTLRCSPISGHKSVSWYQQVLGQGPQFIFQYYEKEERGRGNFPDRFSARQFPNYSSELNVNALLLGDSALYLCASSGTDRTPFAFFGQGTRLTVV.

This clonotype came up many times. The CDR3 DNA sequence: TGCGCCAGCGCCGCGTTGGGCAGGCGACAAGAGACCCAGTACTTC. It specifies CASAALGRRQETQYF. The V gene is TRBV5-1, the J gene TRBJ2-5; D unresolved. The CDR3 sequence is 15 residues long. V was pared by 7 bases and J by 2 bases, with 18 bases between. Germline V gene data show CDR1 as SGHRS and CDR2 as YFSETQ.

This clonotype was counted between two and nine times. The chain carries TRBV3-1 and TRBJ1-5; D gene ambiguous. Trimming stripped 0 bases from V and 4 bases from J, with 4 bases between. Germline V gene lookup returns CDR1 LGHDT and CDR2 YNNKEL (reference sequence). This CDR3 contains 13 residues. CDR3 sequence (DNA): TGTGCCAGCAGCCAAGAAAGAAATCAGCCCCAGCATTTT. Encoded protein: CASSQERNQPQHF.

This clonotype occurred many times. An end of the junction differs from the germline gene, which may be a read error. For the CDR3, the DNA is TGCAGTGCTAGTTCGGGCGGAAATAGCAATCAGCCCCAGAATTTT. It translates to CSASSGGNSNQPQNF. The chain is built from TRBV20-1 and TRBJ1-5; no clear D gene. Germline CDR1 reads DFQATT; CDR2 reads SNEGSKA (reference sequence). CDR3 length equals 15 residues.

This clonotype occurred many times. The J gene is TRBJ2-5, the V gene TRBV7-2; D unclear. Trimming removed 6 bases at V and 5 bases at J, with 13 bases between. Germline-derived CDR1 and CDR2 are SGHTA and FQGNSA. The length of the CDR3 is 13 residues. The CDR3 bases are TGTGCCAGCAGTTTTAGTGGCGGCGAGACCCAGTACTTC. It encodes CASSFSGGETQYF. Looking up the rest from reference TRBV7-2 and TRBJ2-5 gives the full variable domain: GAGVSQSPSNKVTEKGKDVELRCDPISGHTALYWYRQSLGQGLEFLIYFQGNSAPDKSGLPSDRFSAERTGGSVSTLTIQRTQQEDSAVYLCASSFSGGETQYFGPGTRLLVL.

This clonotype was recorded at least ten times. This sequence joins TRBV3-1 and TRBJ2-5; D remains ambiguous. V was clipped by 1 base and J by 2 bases, with 2 bases between them. This CDR3 contains 12 residues. In germline, CDR1 is LGHDT, CDR2 YNNKEL (reference sequence). The CDR3 here is CASSQVQETQYF. Here the CDR3 DNA reads TGTGCCAGCAGCCAAGTACAAGAGACCCAGTACTTC.

This clonotype was found many times. The chain recombines TRBV20-1 with TRBJ1-4, with D perhaps matching TRBD1 (5 bases). CDR1 is DFQATT, CDR2 SNEGSKA, per germline (reference sequence). V was cut by 1 base and J by 0 bases, with 9 bases left in between. The CDR3 totals 15 residues. The CDR3 spells CSARGSTATNEKLFF. CDR3 nucleotide sequence: TGCAGTGCTAGAGGGTCGACAGCAACTAATGAAAAACTGTTTTTT.